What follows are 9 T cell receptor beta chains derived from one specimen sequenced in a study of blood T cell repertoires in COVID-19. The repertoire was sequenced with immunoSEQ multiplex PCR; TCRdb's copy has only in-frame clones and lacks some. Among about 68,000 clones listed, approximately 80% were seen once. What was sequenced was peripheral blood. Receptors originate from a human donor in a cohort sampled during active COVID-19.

The CDR3, as DNA: TGTGCCATCAGGGCCGGGACAGGTGAAAACAATGAGCAGTTCTTC. Its protein is CAIRAGTGENNEQFF. The rearrangement joins TRBV10-3 to TRBJ2-1; 8 bases are a match to TRBD1. With V trimmed by 6 bases and J by 5 bases, 9 bases remained unmatched. There are 15 residues in the CDR3. Germline loops: CDR1 ENHRY, CDR2 SYGVKD.

Here the CDR3 reads CASSEALGGLDTGELFF. CDR3 in DNA: TGTGCCAGCAGTGAAGCGCTCGGGGGGCTGGACACCGGGGAGCTGTTTTTT. J is TRBJ2-2 and V is TRBV2; D may be TRBD2 (7 bases). CDR1 and CDR2 (germline): SNHLY, FYNNEI. The V end was cut by 0 bases, the J end by 3 bases, with 14 bases between. This CDR3 contains 17 residues.

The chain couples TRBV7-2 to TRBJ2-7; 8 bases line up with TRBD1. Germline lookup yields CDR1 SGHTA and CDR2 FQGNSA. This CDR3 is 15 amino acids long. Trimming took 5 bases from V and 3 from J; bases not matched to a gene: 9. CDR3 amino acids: CASSPRTGGFYEQYF. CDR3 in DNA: TGTGCCAGCAGCCCCCGTACAGGGGGTTTCTACGAGCAGTACTTC.

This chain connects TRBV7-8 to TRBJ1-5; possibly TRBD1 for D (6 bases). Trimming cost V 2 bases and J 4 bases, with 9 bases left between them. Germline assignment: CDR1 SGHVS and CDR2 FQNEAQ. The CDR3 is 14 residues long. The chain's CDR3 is CASSLPGVNQPQHF. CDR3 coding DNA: TGTGCCAGCAGCTTACCAGGGGTGAATCAGCCCCAGCATTTT.

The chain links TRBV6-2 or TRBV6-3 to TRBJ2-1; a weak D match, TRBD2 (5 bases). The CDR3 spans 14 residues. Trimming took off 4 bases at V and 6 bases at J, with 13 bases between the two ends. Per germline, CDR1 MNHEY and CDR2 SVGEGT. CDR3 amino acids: CASSSLLVSNEQFF. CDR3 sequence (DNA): TGTGCCAGCAGTTCCCTACTAGTGTCCAATGAGCAGTTCTTC.

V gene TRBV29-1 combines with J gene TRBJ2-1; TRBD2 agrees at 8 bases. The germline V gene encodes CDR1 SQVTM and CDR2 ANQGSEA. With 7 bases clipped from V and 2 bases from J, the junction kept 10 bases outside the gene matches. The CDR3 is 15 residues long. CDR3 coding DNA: TGCAGCGAGACCCCAGCGGGAGTCACCTACAATGAGCAGTTCTTC. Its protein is CSETPAGVTYNEQFF.

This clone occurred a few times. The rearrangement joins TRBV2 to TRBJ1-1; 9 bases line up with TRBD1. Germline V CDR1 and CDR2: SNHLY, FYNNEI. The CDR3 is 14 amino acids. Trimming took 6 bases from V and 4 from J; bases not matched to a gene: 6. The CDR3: CASRDRGGGTEAFF. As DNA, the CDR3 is TGTGCCAGCAGGGACAGGGGTGGGGGCACTGAAGCTTTCTTT.

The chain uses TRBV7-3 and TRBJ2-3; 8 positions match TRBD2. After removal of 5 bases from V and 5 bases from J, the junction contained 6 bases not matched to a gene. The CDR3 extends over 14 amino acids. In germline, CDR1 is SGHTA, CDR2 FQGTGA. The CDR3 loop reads CASSPLAGGDTQYF. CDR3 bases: TGTGCCAGCAGCCCCCTGGCGGGAGGAGATACGCAGTATTTT.

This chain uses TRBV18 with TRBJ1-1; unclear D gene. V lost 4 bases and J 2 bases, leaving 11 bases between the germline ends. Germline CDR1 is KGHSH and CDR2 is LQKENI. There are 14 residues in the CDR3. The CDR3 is CASSLTGSNTEAFF. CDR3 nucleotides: TGTGCCAGCTCACTAACCGGGAGTAACACTGAAGCTTTCTTT.